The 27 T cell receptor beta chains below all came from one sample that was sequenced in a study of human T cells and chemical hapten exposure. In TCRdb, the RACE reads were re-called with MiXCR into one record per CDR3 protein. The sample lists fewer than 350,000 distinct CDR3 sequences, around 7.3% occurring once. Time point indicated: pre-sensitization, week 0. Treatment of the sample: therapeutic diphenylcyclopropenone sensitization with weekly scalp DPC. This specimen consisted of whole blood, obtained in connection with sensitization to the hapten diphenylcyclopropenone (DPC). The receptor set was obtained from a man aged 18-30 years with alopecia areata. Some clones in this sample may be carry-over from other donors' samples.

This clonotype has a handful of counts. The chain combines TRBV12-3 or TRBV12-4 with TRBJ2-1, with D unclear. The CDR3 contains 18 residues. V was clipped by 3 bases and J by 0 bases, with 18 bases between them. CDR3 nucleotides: TGTGCCAGCAGTTTTTGGGTCGTTGGTAAGAGCTCCTACAATGAGCAGTTCTTC. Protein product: CASSFWVVGKSSYNEQFF.

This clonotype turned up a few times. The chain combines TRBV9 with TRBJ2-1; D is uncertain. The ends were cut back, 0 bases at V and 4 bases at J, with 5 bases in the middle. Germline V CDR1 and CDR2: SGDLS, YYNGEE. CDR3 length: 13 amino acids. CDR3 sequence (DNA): TGTGCCAGCAGCGTAGCAGCTTACAATGAGCAGTTCTTC. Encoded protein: CASSVAAYNEQFF.

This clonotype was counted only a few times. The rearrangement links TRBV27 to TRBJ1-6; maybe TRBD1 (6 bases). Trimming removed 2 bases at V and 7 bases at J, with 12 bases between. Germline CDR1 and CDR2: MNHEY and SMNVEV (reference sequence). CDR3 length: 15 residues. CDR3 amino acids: CASSLITGLNSPLHF. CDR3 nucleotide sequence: TGTGCCAGCAGTTTAATCACAGGGTTGAATTCACCCCTCCACTTT.

CDR3 amino acids: CSARDLSNTGELFF. As DNA, the CDR3 is TGCAGTGCTAGAGATCTATCGAACACCGGGGAGCTGTTTTTT. V gene TRBV20-1 combines with J gene TRBJ2-2; no clear D gene. CDR3 length: 14 residues. Trimming removed 0 bases at V and 0 bases at J, with 5 bases between. Germline CDR1 DFQATT, CDR2 SNEGSKA (reference sequence).

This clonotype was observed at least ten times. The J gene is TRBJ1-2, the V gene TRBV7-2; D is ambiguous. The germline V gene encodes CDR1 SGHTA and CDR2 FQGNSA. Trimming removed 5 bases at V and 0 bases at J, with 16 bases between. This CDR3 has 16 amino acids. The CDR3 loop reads CASSPQTRRTNYGYTF. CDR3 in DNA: TGTGCCAGCAGCCCCCAGACCCGACGGACTAACTATGGCTACACCTTC.

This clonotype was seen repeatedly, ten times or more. The CDR3 DNA is TGTGCCACCAGCCCTGGACAGGGGCTAATGAACACTGAAGCTTTCTTT. Its protein is CATSPGQGLMNTEAFF. This chain links TRBV15 with TRBJ1-1; 9 bases map to TRBD1. This CDR3 comprises 16 residues. Germline loops: CDR1 LNHNV, CDR2 YYDKDF (reference sequence). Trimming took 5 bases from V and 0 from J; bases not matched to a gene: 7. The full variable domain, its missing parts supplied by reference TRBV15 and TRBJ1-1, is DAMVIQNPRYQVTQFGKPVTLSCSQTLNHNVMYWYQQKSSQAPKLLFHYYDKDFNNEADTPDNFQSRRPNTSFCFLDIRSPGLGDTAMYLCATSPGQGLMNTEAFFGQGTRLTVV.

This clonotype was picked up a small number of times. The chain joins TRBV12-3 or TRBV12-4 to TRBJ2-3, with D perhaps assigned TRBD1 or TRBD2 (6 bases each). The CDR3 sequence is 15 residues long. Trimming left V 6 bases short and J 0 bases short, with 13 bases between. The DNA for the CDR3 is TGTGCCAGCAGGCTAGGGGGGTCTAGCACAGATACGCAGTATTTT. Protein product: CASRLGGSSTDTQYF.

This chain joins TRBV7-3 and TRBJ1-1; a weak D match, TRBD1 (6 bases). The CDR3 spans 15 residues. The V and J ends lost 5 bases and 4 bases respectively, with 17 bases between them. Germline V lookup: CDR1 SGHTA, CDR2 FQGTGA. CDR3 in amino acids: CASSLGAGDGTEAFF. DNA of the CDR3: TGTGCCAGCAGCCTAGGGGCAGGGGACGGCACTGAAGCTTTCTTT.

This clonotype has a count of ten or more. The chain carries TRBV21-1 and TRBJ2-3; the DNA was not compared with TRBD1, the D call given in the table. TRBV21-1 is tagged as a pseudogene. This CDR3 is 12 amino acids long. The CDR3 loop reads CASSGGRDTQYF. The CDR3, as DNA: TGTGCCAGCAGCGGGGGAAGAGATACGCAGTATTTT.

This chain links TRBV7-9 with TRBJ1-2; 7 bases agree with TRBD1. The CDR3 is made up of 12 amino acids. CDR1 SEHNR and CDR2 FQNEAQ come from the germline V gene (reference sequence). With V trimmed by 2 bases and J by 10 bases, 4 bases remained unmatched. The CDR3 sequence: CASSLMGQLYTF. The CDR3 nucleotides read TGTGCCAGCAGCTTAATGGGACAGCTCTACACCTTC.

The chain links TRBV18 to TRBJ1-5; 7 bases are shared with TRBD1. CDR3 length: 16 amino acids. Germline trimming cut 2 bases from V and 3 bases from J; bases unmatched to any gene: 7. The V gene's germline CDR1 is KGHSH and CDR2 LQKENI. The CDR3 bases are TGTGCCAGCTCACCAGCACAGGGGTTCTTCAATCAGCCCCAGCATTTT. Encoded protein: CASSPAQGFFNQPQHF. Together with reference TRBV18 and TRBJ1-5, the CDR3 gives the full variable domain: NAGVMQNPRHLVRRRGQEARLRCSPMKGHSHVYWYRQLPEEGLKFMVYLQKENIIDESGMPKERFSAEFPKEGPSILRIQQVVRGDSAAYFCASSPAQGFFNQPQHFGDGTRLSIL.

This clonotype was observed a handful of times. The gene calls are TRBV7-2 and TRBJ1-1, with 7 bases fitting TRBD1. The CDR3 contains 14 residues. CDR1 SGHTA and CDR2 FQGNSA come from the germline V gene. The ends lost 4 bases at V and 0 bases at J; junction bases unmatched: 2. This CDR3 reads CASSSQGVNTEAFF. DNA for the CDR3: TGTGCCAGCAGCTCTCAGGGGGTGAACACTGAAGCTTTCTTT. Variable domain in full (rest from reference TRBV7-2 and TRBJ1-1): GAGVSQSPSNKVTEKGKDVELRCDPISGHTALYWYRQSLGQGLEFLIYFQGNSAPDKSGLPSDRFSAERTGGSVSTLTIQRTQQEDSAVYLCASSSQGVNTEAFFGQGTRLTVV.

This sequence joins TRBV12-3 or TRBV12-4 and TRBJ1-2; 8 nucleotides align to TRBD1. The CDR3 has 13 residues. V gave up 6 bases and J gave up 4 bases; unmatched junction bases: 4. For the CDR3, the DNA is TGTGCCAGCAGGACAGGGGCGGGCTATGGCTACACCTTC. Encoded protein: CASRTGAGYGYTF.

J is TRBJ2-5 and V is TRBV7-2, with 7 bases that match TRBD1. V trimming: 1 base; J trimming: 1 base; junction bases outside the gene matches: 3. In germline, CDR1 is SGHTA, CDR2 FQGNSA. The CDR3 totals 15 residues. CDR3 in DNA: TGTGCCAGCAGCTTAGTAGGGGACAGCCAAGAGACCCAGTACTTC. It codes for CASSLVGDSQETQYF.

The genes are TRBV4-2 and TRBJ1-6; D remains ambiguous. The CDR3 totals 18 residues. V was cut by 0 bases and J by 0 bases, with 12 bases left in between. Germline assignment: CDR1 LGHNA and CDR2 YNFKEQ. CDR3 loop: CASSQEFQESSYNSPLHF. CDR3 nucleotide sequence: TGTGCCAGCAGCCAAGAGTTTCAGGAAAGCTCCTATAATTCACCCCTCCACTTT.

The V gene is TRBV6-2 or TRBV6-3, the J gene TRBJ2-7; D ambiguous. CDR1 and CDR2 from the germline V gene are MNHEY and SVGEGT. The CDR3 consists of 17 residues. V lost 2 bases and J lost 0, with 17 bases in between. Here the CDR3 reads CASSYPLQISTSYEQYF. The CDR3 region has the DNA TGTGCCAGCAGTTACCCCCTGCAGATATCAACCTCCTACGAGCAGTACTTC.

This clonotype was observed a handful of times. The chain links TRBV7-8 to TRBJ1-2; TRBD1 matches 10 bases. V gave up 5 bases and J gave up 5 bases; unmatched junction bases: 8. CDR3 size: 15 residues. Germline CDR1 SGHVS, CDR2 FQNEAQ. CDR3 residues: CASSRGTGDHYGYTF. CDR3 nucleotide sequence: TGTGCCAGCAGCCGGGGGACAGGGGACCATTATGGCTACACCTTC.

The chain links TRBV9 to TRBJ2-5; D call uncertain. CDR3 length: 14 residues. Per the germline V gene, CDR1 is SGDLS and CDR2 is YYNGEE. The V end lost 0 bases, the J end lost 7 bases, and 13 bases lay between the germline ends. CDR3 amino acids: CASSVGGVDGTQYF. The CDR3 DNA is TGTGCCAGCAGCGTAGGCGGTGTGGACGGGACCCAGTACTTC.

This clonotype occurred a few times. CDR3 bases: TGTGCCAGCAGTCTCGGGAGTTACACTGAAGCTTTCTTT. Translated: CASSLGSYTEAFF. The V and J genes are TRBV28 and TRBJ1-1; D call uncertain. Germline CDR1 reads MDHEN; CDR2 reads SYDVKM. V gave up 5 bases and J gave up 3 bases, with 10 bases separating them. CDR3 length equals 13 residues. Based on the CDR3 plus reference TRBV28 and TRBJ1-1, the full variable domain is DVKVTQSSRYLVKRTGEKVFLECVQDMDHENMFWYRQDPGLGLRLIYFSYDVKMKEKGDIPEGYSVSREKKERFSLILESASTNQTSMYLCASSLGSYTEAFFGQGTRLTVV.

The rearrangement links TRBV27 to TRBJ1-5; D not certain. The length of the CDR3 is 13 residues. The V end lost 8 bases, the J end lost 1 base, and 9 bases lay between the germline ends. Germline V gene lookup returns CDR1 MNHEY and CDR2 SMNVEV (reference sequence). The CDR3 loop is CASAHSSNQPQHF. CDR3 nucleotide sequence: TGTGCCAGCGCCCATTCGAGCAATCAGCCCCAGCATTTT.

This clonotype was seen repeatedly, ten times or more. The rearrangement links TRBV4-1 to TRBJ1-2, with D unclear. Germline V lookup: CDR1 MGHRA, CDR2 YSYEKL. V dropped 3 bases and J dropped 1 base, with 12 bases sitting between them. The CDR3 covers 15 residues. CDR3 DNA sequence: TGCGCCAGCAGCCAGGTGGAGGATGATAACTATGGCTACACCTTC. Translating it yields CASSQVEDDNYGYTF.

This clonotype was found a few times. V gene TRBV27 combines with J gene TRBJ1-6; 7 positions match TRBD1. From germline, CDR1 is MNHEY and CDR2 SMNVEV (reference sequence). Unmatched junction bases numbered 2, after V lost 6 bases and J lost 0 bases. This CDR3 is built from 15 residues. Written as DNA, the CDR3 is TGTGCCAGCAGGAGGGGGCTCTCCTATAATTCACCCCTCCACTTT. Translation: CASRRGLSYNSPLHF.

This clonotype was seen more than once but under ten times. The CDR3 nucleotides read TGTGCCAGCAGCCAAGATCGGGATGTGGGGCAGTTCTTC. Its translation: CASSQDRDVGQFF. The chain couples TRBV4-2 to TRBJ2-1; tentative D call: TRBD2 (5 bases). This CDR3 has 13 residues. V was pared by 0 bases and J by 12 bases, with 12 bases between. Germline CDR1 LGHNA, CDR2 YNFKEQ.

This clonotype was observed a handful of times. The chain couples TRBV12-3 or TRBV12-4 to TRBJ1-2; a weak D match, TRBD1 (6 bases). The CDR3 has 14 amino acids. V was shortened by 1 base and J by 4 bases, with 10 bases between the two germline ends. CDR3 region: CASSLGQESYGYTF. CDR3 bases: TGTGCCAGCAGTTTAGGACAGGAGAGCTATGGCTACACCTTC.

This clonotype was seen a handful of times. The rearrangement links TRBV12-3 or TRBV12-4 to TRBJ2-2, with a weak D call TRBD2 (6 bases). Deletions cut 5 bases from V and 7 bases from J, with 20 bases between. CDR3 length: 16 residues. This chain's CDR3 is CASSIFQGGLHGELFF. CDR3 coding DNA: TGTGCCAGCAGTATATTCCAGGGAGGTCTACACGGGGAGCTGTTTTTT.

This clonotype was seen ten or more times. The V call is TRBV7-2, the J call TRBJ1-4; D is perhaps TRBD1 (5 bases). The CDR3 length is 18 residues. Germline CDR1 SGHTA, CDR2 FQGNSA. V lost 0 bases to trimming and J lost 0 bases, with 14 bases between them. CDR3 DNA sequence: TGTGCCAGCAGCTTAGCGGGGGACTTCATTGCAACTAATGAAAAACTGTTTTTT. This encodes CASSLAGDFIATNEKLFF.

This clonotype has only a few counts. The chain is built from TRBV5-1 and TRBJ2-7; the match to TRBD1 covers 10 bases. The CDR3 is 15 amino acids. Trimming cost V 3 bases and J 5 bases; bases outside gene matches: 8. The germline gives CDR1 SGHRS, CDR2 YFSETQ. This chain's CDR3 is CASSWGQGLVDEQYF. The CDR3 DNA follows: TGCGCCAGCAGCTGGGGACAGGGGTTGGTCGACGAGCAGTACTTC.